The clone carrying this TCR beta chain was seen only a few times. Its antigen is currently unknown. V lost 6 bases and J 3 bases, leaving 15 bases between the germline ends. The CDR3 has 14 amino acids. In germline, CDR1 is MRHNA, CDR2 SNTAGT. This specimen comes from a study of T cells after yellow fever vaccination. Study at large: Libraries from low-cell-number fractions were prepared with the SMART-Seq v4 Ultra Low Input RNA kit.

TCRdb re-called the 5' RACE reads with MiXCR, one entry per CDR3 protein. The table includes 200,000 to 300,000 distinct CDR3 sequences, approximately 6.7% detected once. General study results and limits: Clonotypes shared by both compartments, CD4 and CD8, made up a small share. The study noted that FACS-sorted repertoires could contain abundant clonotypes contaminating from the bulk population.

The chain joins TRBV6-4 to TRBJ2-7, with D tentatively TRBD2 (5 bases). The sequences come from CD4+ T cells sorted from PBMCs, collected on the day of the yellow fever booster vaccination. This clonotype was sampled from a man under 40 who received the YFV17D yellow fever vaccine. The CDR3 DNA follows: TGTGCCAGCAGCCGGACTGGACGGAACTACGAGCAGTACTTC. Protein: CASSRTGRNYEQYF.